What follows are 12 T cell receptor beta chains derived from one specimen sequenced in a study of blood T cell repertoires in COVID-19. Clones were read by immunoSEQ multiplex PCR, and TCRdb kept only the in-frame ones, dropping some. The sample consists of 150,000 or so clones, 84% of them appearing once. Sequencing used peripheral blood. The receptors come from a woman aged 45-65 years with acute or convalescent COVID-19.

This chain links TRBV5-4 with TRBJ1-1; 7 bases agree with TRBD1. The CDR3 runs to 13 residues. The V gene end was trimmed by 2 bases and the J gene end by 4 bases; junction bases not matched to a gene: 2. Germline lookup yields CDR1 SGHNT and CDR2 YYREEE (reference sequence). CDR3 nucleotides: TGTGCCAGCAGCTTCGGGGACAGCACTGAAGCTTTCTTT. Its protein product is CASSFGDSTEAFF.

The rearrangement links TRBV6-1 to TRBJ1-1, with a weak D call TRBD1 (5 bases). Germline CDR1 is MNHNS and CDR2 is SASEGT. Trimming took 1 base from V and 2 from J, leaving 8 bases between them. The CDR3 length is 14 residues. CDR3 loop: CASSEGGANTEAFF. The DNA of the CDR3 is TGTGCCAGCAGTGAAGGCGGGGCCAACACTGAAGCTTTCTTT.

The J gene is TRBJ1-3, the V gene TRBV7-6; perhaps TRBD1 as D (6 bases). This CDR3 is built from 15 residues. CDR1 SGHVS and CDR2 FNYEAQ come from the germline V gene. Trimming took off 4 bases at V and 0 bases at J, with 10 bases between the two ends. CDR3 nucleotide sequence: TGTGCCAGCAGCTGGGACACGAGCTCTGGAAACACCATATATTTT. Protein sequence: CASSWDTSSGNTIYF.

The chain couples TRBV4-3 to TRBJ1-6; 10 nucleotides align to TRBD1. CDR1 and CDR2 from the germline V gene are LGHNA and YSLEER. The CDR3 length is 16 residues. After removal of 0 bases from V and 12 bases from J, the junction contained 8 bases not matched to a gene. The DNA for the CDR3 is TGCGCCAGCAGCCAAGAAGGGACAGGGGTGAGTTTACCCCTCCACTTT. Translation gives CASSQEGTGVSLPLHF.

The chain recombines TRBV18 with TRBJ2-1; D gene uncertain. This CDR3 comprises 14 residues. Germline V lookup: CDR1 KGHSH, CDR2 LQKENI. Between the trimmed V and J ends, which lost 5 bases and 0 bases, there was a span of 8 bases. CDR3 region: CASSRTGSYNEQFF. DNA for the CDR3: TGTGCCAGCTCAAGAACGGGCTCCTACAATGAGCAGTTCTTC.

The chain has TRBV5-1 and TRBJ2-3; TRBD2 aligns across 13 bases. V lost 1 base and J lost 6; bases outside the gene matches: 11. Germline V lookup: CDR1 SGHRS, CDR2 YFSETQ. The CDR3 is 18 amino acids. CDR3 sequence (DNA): TGCGCCAGCAGCTTGATGAAGACTAGCGGGGGGAAGGAGGATACGCAGTATTTT. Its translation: CASSLMKTSGGKEDTQYF.

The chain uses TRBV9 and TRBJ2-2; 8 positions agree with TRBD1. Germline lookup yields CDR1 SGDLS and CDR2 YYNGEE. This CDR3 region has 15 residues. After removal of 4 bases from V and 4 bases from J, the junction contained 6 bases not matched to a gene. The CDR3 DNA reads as TGTGCCAGCAGCCGAGGACAGGGTGGCACCGGGGAGCTGTTTTTT. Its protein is CASSRGQGGTGELFF.

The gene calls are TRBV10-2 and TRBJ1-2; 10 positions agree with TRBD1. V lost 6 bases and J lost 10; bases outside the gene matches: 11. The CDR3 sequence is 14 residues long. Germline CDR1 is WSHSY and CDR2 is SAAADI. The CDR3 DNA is TGCGCCAGCAGGGCCGACAGGGGGCGGCAATTCTACACCTTC. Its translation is CASRADRGRQFYTF.

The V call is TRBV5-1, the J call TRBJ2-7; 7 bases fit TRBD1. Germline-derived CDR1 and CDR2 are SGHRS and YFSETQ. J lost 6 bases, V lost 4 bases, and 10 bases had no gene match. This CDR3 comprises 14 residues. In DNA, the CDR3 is TGCGCCAGCAGCGTCGCCCCCCCAGGGGGCGAGCAGTACTTC. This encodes CASSVAPPGGEQYF.

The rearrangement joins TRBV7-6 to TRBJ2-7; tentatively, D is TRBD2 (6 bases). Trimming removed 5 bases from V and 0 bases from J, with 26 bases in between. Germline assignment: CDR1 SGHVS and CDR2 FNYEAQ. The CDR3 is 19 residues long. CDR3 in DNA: TGTGCCAGCAGCGCCCGAGGTGGAGGGAGGACGTCTAGCTCCTACGAGCAGTACTTC. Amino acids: CASSARGGGRTSSSYEQYF.

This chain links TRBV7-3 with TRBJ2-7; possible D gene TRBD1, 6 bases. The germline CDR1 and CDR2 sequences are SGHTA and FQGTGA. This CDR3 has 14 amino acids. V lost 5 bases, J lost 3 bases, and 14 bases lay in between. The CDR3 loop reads CASSPDRDDYEQYF. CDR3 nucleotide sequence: TGTGCCAGCAGCCCGGACAGAGACGACTACGAGCAGTACTTC.

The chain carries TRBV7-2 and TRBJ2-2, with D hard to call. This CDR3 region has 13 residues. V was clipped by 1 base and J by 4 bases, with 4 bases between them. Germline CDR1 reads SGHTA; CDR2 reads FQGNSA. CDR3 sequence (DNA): TGTGCCAGCAGCTTAGACAGCACCGGGGAGCTGTTTTTT. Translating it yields CASSLDSTGELFF.